This T cell receptor (beta chain) is from a study of blood T cell repertoires in COVID-19. Per the germline V gene, CDR1 is KGHSH and CDR2 is LQKENI. V was cut by 2 bases and J by 4 bases, with 12 bases left in between. The length of the CDR3 is 15 residues. Method: immunoSEQ multiplex PCR; TCRdb's copy keeps in-frame clones and lacks some. The profile shows about 250,000 clones, 75% to 85% of them singletons. Cohort placement rested on clinical history that participants reported themselves. This sequence joins TRBV18 and TRBJ2-1; TRBD2 might be the D (7 bases). The clonotype was recovered from a woman in her fifties or sixties with acute COVID-19. The sequenced material came from PBMCs or T cells enriched from blood (not recorded which). CDR3 DNA sequence: TGTGCCAGCTCACCATGGGGGGGCCAATACAATGAGCAGTTCTTC. Amino acids: CASSPWGGQYNEQFF.